The 24 T cell receptor beta chains presented below share a single source sample, sequenced in a study of shared clonotypes between healthy human individuals. Sequencing used immunoSEQ multiplex PCR; TCRdb keeps in-frame clones, though not all of them. The profile shows approximately 840,000 clones, approximately 97% of them singletons. The naive CD8 fraction comprised CD45RO-negative cells positively selected for CCR7 and excluded terminally differentiated effector memory CD45RA+ cells. Material: naive CD8+ T cells sorted from blood. The source is a man younger than 40 in good health.

This clone was seen just once. The gene calls are TRBV14 and TRBJ2-7; D is possibly TRBD1 (5 bases). CDR3 length: 15 residues. Trimming shortened V by 0 bases and J by 0 bases, and 9 bases separated the two germline ends. Germline V gene lookup returns CDR1 SGHDN and CDR2 FVKESK. The CDR3 nucleotides are TGTGCCAGCAGCCAAGAACAGGACCCCTCCTACGAGCAGTACTTC. This sequence encodes CASSQEQDPSYEQYF.

V and J are TRBV6-5 and TRBJ2-2; a possible D gene is TRBD2 (7 bases). The germline V gene encodes CDR1 MNHEY and CDR2 SVGAGI. The CDR3 spans 15 residues. Trimming cost V 0 bases and J 10 bases, with 15 bases left between them. Written as DNA, the CDR3 is TGTGCCAGCAGTTACTCGACTTCGGGGGGCGCGGAGCTGTTTTTT. Residues: CASSYSTSGGAELFF.

This chain joins TRBV27 and TRBJ2-7; 9 bases are a match to TRBD1. CDR1 is MNHEY, CDR2 SMNVEV, per germline (reference sequence). The V segment lost 3 bases and the J segment 5 bases; nucleotides outside the gene matches: 5. CDR3 length equals 14 residues. The CDR3 loop reads CASSFDGTGNEQYF. The CDR3 bases are TGTGCCAGCAGTTTTGACGGGACAGGGAACGAGCAGTACTTC.

The J gene is TRBJ1-3, the V gene TRBV2, with 7 bases lining up with TRBD1. CDR3 length equals 14 residues. V lost 5 bases and J lost 7; bases outside the gene matches: 8. CDR1 SNHLY and CDR2 FYNNEI come from the germline V gene. In nucleotides, the CDR3 is TGTGCCAGCAGTTCGACAGGGAACTGGAACACCATATATTTT. This sequence encodes CASSSTGNWNTIYF.

This clone was seen just once. This chain links TRBV5-1 with TRBJ1-1; 10 bases are a match to TRBD1. The V gene's germline CDR1 is SGHRS and CDR2 YFSETQ. Trimming took 5 bases from V and 5 from J; bases not matched to a gene: 9. This CDR3 has 15 amino acids. The CDR3 nucleotides are TGCGCCAGCAGATCGACAGGGGGCCAGGGAACTGAAGCTTTCTTT. Its protein is CASRSTGGQGTEAFF.

This chain links TRBV5-1 with TRBJ2-2; unclear D gene. Germline V gene lookup returns CDR1 SGHRS and CDR2 YFSETQ. The CDR3 has 12 residues. V was trimmed by 4 bases and J by 8 bases, leaving 9 bases between them. The CDR3 loop is CASSTPRGELFF. The CDR3 DNA reads as TGCGCCAGCAGCACCCCGCGGGGGGAGCTGTTTTTT.

The CDR3 loop is CASSYEGNGIDEQYF. CDR3 DNA: TGTGCCAGCAGTTACGAGGGAAACGGTATCGACGAGCAGTACTTC. The rearrangement links TRBV6-5 to TRBJ2-7; D is possibly TRBD2 (5 bases). Trimming took off 2 bases at V and 5 bases at J, with 16 bases between the two ends. This CDR3 spans 15 amino acids. Germline values: CDR1 MNHEY, CDR2 SVGAGI.

This sequence joins TRBV5-1 and TRBJ2-3; 8 bases are shared with TRBD1. V lost 0 bases, J lost 5 bases, and 5 bases stayed unmatched. Germline CDR1 and CDR2: SGHRS and YFSETQ. CDR3 length: 15 residues. CDR3 region: CASSLGQGAGDTQYF. CDR3 nucleotides: TGCGCCAGCAGCTTGGGGCAGGGGGCAGGAGATACGCAGTATTTT.

A remark on this clone: Within the sample, other DNA sequences also encode this same CDR3. The chain links TRBV6-5 to TRBJ1-5; no firm D call. Deletions cut 0 bases from V and 4 bases from J, with 4 bases between. This CDR3 spans 13 amino acids. Germline CDR1 reads MNHEY; CDR2 reads SVGAGI. CDR3 residues: CASSYSSNQPQHF. As DNA, the CDR3 is TGTGCCAGCAGTTACTCCTCTAATCAGCCCCAGCATTTT.

Written as DNA, the CDR3 is TGTGCCAGTAGTCATCCTCTCAGGGGTTACGAGCAGTACTTC. This sequence encodes CASSHPLRGYEQYF. The chain recombines TRBV19 with TRBJ2-7; a possible D gene is TRBD1 (6 bases). CDR3 length: 14 amino acids. Germline-derived CDR1 and CDR2 are LNHDA and SQIVND (reference sequence). Trimming took 5 bases from V and 4 from J, leaving 15 bases between them.

V gene TRBV5-1 combines with J gene TRBJ2-5, with D perhaps matching TRBD2 (5 bases). Trimming took off 3 bases at V and 2 bases at J, with 11 bases between the two ends. The CDR3 has 14 amino acids. Germline V gene lookup returns CDR1 SGHRS and CDR2 YFSETQ. The chain's CDR3 is CASSSTRLQETQYF. The CDR3 bases are TGCGCCAGCAGCTCCACTAGACTACAAGAGACCCAGTACTTC. The entire variable domain, with the rest obtained from reference TRBV5-1 and TRBJ2-5, is as follows: KAGVTQTPRYLIKTRGQQVTLSCSPISGHRSVSWYQQTPGQGLQFLFEYFSETQRNKGNFPGRFSGRQFSNSRSEMNVSTLELGDSALYLCASSSTRLQETQYFGPGTRLLVL.

This clone is a singleton in its sample. J is TRBJ2-1 and V is TRBV7-9; 12 bases are a match to TRBD2. This CDR3 has 16 amino acids. Germline V gene lookup returns CDR1 SEHNR and CDR2 FQNEAQ (reference sequence). The V segment lost 4 bases and the J segment 3 bases; nucleotides outside the gene matches: 4. The CDR3 DNA reads TGTGCCAGCAGCTCCGGGACTAGCGGGTACTACAATGAGCAGTTCTTC. It encodes CASSSGTSGYYNEQFF.

The CDR3 loop is CASRPRTGGRYGYTF. CDR3 DNA sequence: TGTGCCAGCAGACCCAGGACAGGGGGCAGGTATGGCTACACCTTC. This sequence joins TRBV5-6 and TRBJ1-2; 11 bases map to TRBD1. There are 15 residues in the CDR3. V dropped 5 bases and J dropped 5; count of bases not matched to a gene: 8. CDR1 SGHDT and CDR2 YYEEEE come from the germline V gene.

The rearrangement links TRBV7-9 to TRBJ2-1; 9 bases align to TRBD1. V gave up 4 bases and J gave up 9 bases; unmatched junction bases: 7. The CDR3 totals 14 residues. CDR1 is SEHNR and CDR2 is FQNEAQ in the germline V gene (reference sequence). The CDR3 sequence: CASSSRDRVPEQFF. The CDR3 nucleotides are TGTGCCAGCAGCTCGCGGGACAGGGTTCCTGAGCAGTTCTTC.

The chain employs TRBV10-3 and TRBJ2-3; 14 positions agree with TRBD2. With 4 bases clipped from V and 5 bases from J, the junction kept 14 bases outside the gene matches. CDR1 and CDR2 from the germline V gene are ENHRY and SYGVKD. The CDR3 runs 19 residues. Here the CDR3 DNA reads TGTGCCATCAGTGGGACAAGGGAGGGACTAGCGGGAGATCGAGATACGCAGTATTTT. Protein product: CAISGTREGLAGDRDTQYF.

V is TRBV4-1 and J is TRBJ2-3; D is uncertain. The CDR3 has 13 residues. Trimming removed 0 bases at V and 5 bases at J, with 6 bases between. In germline, CDR1 is MGHRA, CDR2 YSYEKL. The CDR3 DNA sequence: TGCGCCAGCAGCCAAGAGAGATTAGATACGCAGTATTTT. The encoded protein is CASSQERLDTQYF.

This rearrangement joins TRBV2 to TRBJ2-6; either TRBD1 or TRBD2 may supply D (5 bases each). The V end lost 6 bases, the J end lost 0 bases, and 15 bases lay between the germline ends. Germline CDR1 is SNHLY and CDR2 is FYNNEI. The CDR3 sequence is 17 residues long. CDR3 nucleotides: TGTGCCAGCAGCCCCGGGACGGCCTACTCTGGGGCCAACGTCCTGACTTTC. Translated, it gives CASSPGTAYSGANVLTF.

The chain is built from TRBV14 and TRBJ2-3, with D hard to call. The CDR3 runs to 15 residues. The germline gives CDR1 SGHDN, CDR2 FVKESK. The V and J ends lost 5 bases and 3 bases respectively, with 15 bases between them. CDR3 residues: CASSESLGFTDTQYF. The DNA for the CDR3 is TGTGCCAGCAGCGAGTCCTTGGGATTTACAGATACGCAGTATTTT.

The CDR3 is CASSQDPTGSYEQYF. Written as DNA, the CDR3 is TGCGCCAGCAGCCAAGATCCCACAGGGTCCTACGAGCAGTACTTC. The gene calls are TRBV4-1 and TRBJ2-7; the D gene is possibly TRBD1 (6 bases). V was cut by 0 bases and J by 1 base, with 10 bases left in between. The CDR3 length is 15 residues. Germline V gene data show CDR1 as MGHRA and CDR2 as YSYEKL.

The chain is built from TRBV28 and TRBJ1-1; tentatively, D is TRBD1 (5 bases). CDR3 length: 15 residues. V was pared by 3 bases and J by 4 bases, with 15 bases between. Germline V gives CDR1 MDHEN, CDR2 SYDVKM. In DNA, the CDR3 is TGTGCCAGCAGTTTCTCCCTCTCGGGGCTCACTGAAGCTTTCTTT. Protein: CASSFSLSGLTEAFF.

This sequence joins TRBV6-1 and TRBJ1-4; no definite D call. In germline, CDR1 is MNHNS, CDR2 SASEGT. CDR3 length equals 14 residues. V gave up 2 bases and J gave up 2 bases, with 6 bases separating them. CDR3 bases: TGTGCCAGCAGTGAAATTGGGACTAATGAAAAACTGTTTTTT. This encodes CASSEIGTNEKLFF.

V is TRBV27 and J is TRBJ2-7; D uncertain. This CDR3 is built from 13 residues. Germline-derived CDR1 and CDR2 are MNHEY and SMNVEV (reference sequence). V lost 4 bases and J 0 bases, leaving 7 bases between the germline ends. The CDR3 spells CASSSYISYEQYF. Written as DNA, the CDR3 is TGTGCCAGCAGTTCGTACATCTCCTACGAGCAGTACTTC.

The chain couples TRBV6-5 to TRBJ2-1; 11 positions match TRBD2. The CDR3 runs to 15 residues. Germline CDR1 is MNHEY and CDR2 is SVGAGI. The junction had 7 bases not matched to a gene; V was cut back by 7 bases and J by 5 bases. In DNA form, the CDR3 reads TGTGCCAGCACCCACGGGACTAGCGGCAACAATGAGCAGTTCTTC. It is translated as CASTHGTSGNNEQFF.

To note about this clone: At the DNA level, this CDR3 is encoded by other sequences in the same sample as well. The chain combines TRBV10-3 with TRBJ2-2; D is undetermined. V shed 8 bases and J shed 4 bases, with 14 bases lying between them. Per the germline V gene, CDR1 is ENHRY and CDR2 is SYGVKD. The CDR3 extends over 14 amino acids. Here the CDR3 reads CAIGGSLVTGELFF. The CDR3, as DNA: TGTGCCATCGGTGGCTCGTTGGTCACCGGGGAGCTGTTTTTT.